This TCR beta chain is from a study of blood T cell repertoires in COVID-19. Turning to the study itself: Samples came from the United States, Italy and Spain, spanning acute and convalescent COVID-19. The cDNA or gDNA used as material had been derived from T cells, B-cell-depleted T cells, or PBMCs.

Original handling: Amplification of reference gene primers was used by the study to estimate nucleated cell counts. Profiling relied on immunoSEQ multiplex PCR, and the TCRdb table lists in-frame clones only, not all of them. The V and J calls and clone size were taken over from that table, and D and trimming were inferred from the DNA. The sample holds about 74,000 clones; roughly 81% are singletons and the top ten take 36%. V shed 5 bases and J 3 bases; nucleotides not matched to a gene: 6. The CDR3 length is 14 residues. Germline CDR1 and CDR2: SGHVS and FNYEAQ. The source is a man in his sixties or seventies with acute or convalescent COVID-19. V is TRBV7-6 and J is TRBJ2-7; 8 bases align to TRBD1. Input material: peripheral blood. The CDR3 sequence: CASSPRTGIYEQYF. As DNA, the CDR3 is TGTGCCAGCAGCCCAAGGACAGGGATCTACGAGCAGTACTTC.